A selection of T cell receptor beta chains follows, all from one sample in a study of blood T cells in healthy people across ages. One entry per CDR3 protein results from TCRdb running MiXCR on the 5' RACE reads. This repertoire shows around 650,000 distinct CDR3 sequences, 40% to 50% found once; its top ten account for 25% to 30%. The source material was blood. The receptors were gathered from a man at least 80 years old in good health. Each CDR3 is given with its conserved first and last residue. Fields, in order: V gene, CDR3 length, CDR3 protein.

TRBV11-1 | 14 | CASSSRGAGNEQFF
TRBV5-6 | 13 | CASSPPGPGTQYF
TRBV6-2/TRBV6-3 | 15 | CASSFGTRGLGEQYF
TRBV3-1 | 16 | CASSRGALAGLNEQFF
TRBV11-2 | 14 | CASSRGSLTETQYF
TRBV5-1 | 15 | CASSEGQRSNQPQHF
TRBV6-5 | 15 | CASTPPTSGVNEQFF
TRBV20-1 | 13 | CSAHRDLDSPLHF
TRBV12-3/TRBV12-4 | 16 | CASSLPPGRIFPGYTF
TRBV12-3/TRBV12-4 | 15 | CASIPQQGVAGELFF
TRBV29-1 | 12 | CSVESGPDIQYF
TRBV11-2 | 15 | CASSLRGRVNTEAFF
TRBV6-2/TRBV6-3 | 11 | CASSYSHTQYF
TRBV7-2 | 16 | CASSGLRDTYRDGYTF
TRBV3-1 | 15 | CASSQDHRGFQPQHF
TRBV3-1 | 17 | CASSQGGSQTTVNTQYF
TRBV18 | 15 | CASSPTDSLIQPQHF
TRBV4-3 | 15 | CASSQARRTSYEQYF
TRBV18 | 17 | CASSPQVGGRQNNEQFF
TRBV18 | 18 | CASSPLSGQGAFYNEQFF
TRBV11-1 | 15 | CASSLGSTVVYEQYF
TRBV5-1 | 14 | CASSSRGLDYEQYF
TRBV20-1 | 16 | CSARRRGDRASYEQYF
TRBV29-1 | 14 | CSVNNEGKAYEQYF
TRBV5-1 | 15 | CASSLLPGPGHEQYF
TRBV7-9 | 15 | CASSATGTGGRGYTF
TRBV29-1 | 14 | CSVGGARGNYGYTF
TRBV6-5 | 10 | CASKRNREYF
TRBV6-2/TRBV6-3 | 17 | CASSSPGLAGKQETQYF
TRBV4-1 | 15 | CASSQEISGVGEQYF
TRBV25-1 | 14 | CASRGRGVGETQFF
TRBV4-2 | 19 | CASSDREGLAGMGKNIQYF
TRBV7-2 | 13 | CASTARAADTQYF
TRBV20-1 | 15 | CSARSRTGGGAEAFF
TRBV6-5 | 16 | CASSYSITRLENIQYF
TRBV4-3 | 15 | CASSRTSGRHYEQFF
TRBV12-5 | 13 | CASGKDQVETQYF
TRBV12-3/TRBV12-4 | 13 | CASSSGGAYEQYF
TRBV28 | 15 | CASTLGTGLGYEQFF
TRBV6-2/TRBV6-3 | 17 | CASSTSGLAGVTGELFF
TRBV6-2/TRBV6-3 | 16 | CANRQLGLAGSNEQFF
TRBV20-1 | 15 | CSARDLAQPWDEQFF
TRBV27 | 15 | CASSLSWAGAGKLFF
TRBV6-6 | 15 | CASSNSRRTTDTQYF
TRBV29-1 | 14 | CSVDVLAAYNEQFF
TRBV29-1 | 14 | CSVLIRDLSYEQYF
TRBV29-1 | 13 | CSVAGTPLDIQYF
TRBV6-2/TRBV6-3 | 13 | CASSYSGSYGYTF
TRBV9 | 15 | CASSTDRASTDTQYF
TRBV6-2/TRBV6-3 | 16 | CASSPRGRVGTDTQYF
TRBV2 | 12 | CASSRSNYEQYF
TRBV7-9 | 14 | CASSFVSGFYGYTF
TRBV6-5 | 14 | CASSSIGENTEAFF
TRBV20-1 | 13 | CSAAGPSTDTQYF
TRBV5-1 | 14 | CASADSGRGYEQYF
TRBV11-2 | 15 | CASGLTGTGTYEQYF
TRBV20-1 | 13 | CSASDEGPNGYTF
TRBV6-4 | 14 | CASSLETGVDEPFF
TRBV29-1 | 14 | CSVGTSGRAYEQYF
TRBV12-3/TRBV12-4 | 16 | CASSLSGGSGANVLTF